In its sample, the clone carrying this TCR beta chain was seen once. V lost 2 bases and J lost 2; bases outside the gene matches: 18. Germline V CDR1 and CDR2: SGHRS, YFSETQ. CDR3 length: 19 residues. The sample originates from a study of blood T cell repertoires in COVID-19. Profiling relied on immunoSEQ multiplex PCR, and the TCRdb table lists in-frame clones only, not all of them. This repertoire shows under 200,000 clones, 65% to 90% found once; its top ten account for over 1.5%. The sample consisted of peripheral blood. The clonotype comes from a human donor in a cohort sampled during active COVID-19. The J gene is TRBJ2-5, the V gene TRBV5-1; 7 bases are shared with TRBD2. The CDR3 DNA sequence: TGCGCCAGCAGCTTTCCGGGACTACGAACTATGCGGGGGCAAGAGACCCAGTACTTC. This translates into CASSFPGLRTMRGQETQYF.